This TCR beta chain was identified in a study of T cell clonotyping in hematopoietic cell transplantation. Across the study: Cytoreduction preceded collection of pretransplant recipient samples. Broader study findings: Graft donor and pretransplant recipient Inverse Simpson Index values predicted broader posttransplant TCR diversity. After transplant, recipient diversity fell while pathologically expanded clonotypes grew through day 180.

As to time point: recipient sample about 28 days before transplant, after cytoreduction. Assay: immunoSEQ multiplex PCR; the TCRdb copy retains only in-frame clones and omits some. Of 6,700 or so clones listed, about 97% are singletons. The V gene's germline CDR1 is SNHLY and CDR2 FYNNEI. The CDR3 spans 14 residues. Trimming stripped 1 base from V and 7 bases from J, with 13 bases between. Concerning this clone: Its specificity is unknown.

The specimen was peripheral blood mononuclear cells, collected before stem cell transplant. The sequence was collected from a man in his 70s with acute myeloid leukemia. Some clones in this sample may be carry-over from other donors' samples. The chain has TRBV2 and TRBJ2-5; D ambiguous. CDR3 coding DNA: TGTGCCAGCAGTGAAGACCGCGTAGGTGGGACCCAGTACTTC. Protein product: CASSEDRVGGTQYF.